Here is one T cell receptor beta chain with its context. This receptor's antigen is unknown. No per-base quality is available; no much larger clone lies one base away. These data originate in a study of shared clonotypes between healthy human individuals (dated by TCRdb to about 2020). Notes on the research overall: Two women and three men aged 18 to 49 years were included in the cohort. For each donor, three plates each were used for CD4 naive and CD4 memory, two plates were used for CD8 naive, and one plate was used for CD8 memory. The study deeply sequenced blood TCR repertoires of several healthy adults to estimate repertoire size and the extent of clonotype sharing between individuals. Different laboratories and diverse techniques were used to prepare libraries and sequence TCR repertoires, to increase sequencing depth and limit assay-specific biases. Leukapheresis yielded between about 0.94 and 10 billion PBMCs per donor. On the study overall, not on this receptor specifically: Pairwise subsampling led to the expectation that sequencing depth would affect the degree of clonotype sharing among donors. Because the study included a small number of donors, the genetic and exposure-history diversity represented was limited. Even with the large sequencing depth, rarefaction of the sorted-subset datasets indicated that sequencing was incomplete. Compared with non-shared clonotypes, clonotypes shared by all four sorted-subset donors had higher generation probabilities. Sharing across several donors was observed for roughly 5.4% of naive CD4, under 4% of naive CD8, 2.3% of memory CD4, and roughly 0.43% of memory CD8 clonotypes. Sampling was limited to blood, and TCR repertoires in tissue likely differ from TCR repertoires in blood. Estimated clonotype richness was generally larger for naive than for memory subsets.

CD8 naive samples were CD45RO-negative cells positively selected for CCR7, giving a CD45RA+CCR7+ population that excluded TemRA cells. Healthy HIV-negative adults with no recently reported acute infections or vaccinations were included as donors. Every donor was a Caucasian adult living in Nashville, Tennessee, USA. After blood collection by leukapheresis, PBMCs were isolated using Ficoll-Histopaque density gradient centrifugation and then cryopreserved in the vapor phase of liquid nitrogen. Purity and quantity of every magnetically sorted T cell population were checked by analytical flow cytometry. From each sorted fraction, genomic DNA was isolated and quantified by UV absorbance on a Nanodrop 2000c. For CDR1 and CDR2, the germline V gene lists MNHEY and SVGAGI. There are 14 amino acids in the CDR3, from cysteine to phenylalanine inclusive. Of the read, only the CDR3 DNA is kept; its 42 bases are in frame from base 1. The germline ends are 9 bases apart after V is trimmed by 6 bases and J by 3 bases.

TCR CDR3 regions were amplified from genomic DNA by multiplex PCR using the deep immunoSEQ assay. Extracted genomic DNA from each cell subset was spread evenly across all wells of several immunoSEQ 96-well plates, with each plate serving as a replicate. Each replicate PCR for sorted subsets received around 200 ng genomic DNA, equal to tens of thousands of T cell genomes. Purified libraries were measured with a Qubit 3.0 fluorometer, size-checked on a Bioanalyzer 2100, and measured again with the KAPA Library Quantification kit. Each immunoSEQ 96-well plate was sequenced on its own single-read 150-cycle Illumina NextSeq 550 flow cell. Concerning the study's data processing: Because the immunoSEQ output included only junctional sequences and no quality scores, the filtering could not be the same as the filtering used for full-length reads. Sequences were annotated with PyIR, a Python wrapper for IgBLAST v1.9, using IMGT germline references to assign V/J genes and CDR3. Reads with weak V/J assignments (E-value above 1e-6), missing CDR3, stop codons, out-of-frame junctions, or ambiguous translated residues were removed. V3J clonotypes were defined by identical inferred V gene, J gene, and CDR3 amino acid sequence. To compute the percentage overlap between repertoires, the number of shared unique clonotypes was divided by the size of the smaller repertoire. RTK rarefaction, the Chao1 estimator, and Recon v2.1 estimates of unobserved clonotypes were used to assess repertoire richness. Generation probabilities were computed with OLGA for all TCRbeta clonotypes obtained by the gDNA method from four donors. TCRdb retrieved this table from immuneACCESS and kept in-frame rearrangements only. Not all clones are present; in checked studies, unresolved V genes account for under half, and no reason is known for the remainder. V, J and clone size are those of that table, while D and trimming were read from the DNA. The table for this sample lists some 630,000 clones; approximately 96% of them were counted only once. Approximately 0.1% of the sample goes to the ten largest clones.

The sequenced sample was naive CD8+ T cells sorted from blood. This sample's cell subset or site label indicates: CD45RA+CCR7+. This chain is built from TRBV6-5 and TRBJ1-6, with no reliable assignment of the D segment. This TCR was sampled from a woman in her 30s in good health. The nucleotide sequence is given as TGTGCCAGCAGCTCGAACGTCTATAATTCACCCCTCCACTTT. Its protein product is CASSSNVYNSPLHF.